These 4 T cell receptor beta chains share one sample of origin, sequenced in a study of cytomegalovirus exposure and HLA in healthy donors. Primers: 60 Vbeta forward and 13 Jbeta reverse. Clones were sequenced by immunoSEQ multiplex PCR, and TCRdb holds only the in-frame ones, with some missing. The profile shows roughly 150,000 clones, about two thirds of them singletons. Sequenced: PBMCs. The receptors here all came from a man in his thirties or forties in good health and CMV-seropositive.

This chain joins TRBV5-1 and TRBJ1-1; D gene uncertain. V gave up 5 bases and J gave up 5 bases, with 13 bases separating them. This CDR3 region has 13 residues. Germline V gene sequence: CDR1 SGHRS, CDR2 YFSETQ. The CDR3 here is CASRDGPGTEAFF. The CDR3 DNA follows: TGCGCCAGCAGGGACGGGCCGGGGACTGAAGCTTTCTTT.

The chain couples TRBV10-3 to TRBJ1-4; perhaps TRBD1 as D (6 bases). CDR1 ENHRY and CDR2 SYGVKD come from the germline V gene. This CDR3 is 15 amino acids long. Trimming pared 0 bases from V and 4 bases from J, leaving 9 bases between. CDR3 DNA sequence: TGTGCCATCAGTGAGTCCACAGGGTTTAATGAAAAACTGTTTTTT. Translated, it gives CAISESTGFNEKLFF.

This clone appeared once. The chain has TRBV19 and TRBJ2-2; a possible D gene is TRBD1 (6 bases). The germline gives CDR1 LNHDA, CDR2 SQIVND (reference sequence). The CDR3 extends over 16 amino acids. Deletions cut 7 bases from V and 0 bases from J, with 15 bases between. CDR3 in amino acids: CASTAGWDTNTGELFF. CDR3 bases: TGTGCCAGTACCGCTGGTTGGGACACGAACACCGGGGAGCTGTTTTTT.

Here the CDR3 reads CASTNSGTGSYNSPLHF. The DNA for the CDR3 is TGTGCCAGCACCAACTCCGGGACTGGCTCCTATAATTCACCCCTCCACTTT. The rearrangement uses TRBV2 and TRBJ1-6; the D gene is possibly TRBD1 (5 bases). V was shortened by 7 bases and J by 0 bases, with 16 bases between the two germline ends. Germline V gene data show CDR1 as SNHLY and CDR2 as FYNNEI. CDR3 length equals 17 residues.